Following are 10 T cell receptor beta chains from one sample sequenced in a study of cytomegalovirus exposure and HLA in healthy donors. With 60 Vbeta and 13 Jbeta primers, the PCR was carried out. The method was immunoSEQ multiplex PCR; TCRdb's version includes in-frame clones alone and lacks a portion of them. This table has some 90,000 clones, approximately 74% appearing once. The specimen was PBMCs. These receptors were collected from a woman between 70 and 85 years old in good health and CMV-seropositive.

In this sample, this clone turned up a few times. The rearrangement uses TRBV6-5 and TRBJ1-1, with D tentatively TRBD1 (6 bases). From germline, CDR1 is MNHEY and CDR2 SVGAGI. Trimming took off 10 bases at V and 3 bases at J, with 21 bases between the two ends. This CDR3 contains 15 residues. CDR3 bases: TGTGCCATTCATTCGACCGGGACAACTTACACTGAAGCTTTCTTT. Translation: CAIHSTGTTYTEAFF.

The CDR3 sequence is CASSGTGGPGTGELFF. The CDR3 nucleotides are TGTGCCAGCAGTGGTACGGGAGGGCCGGGCACCGGGGAGCTGTTTTTT. V gene TRBV2 combines with J gene TRBJ2-2; 8 positions agree with TRBD2. V dropped 4 bases and J dropped 4; count of bases not matched to a gene: 8. This CDR3 is 16 amino acids long. CDR1 is SNHLY, CDR2 FYNNEI, per germline.

The J gene is TRBJ2-3, the V gene TRBV28; a weak D match, TRBD1 (6 bases). The CDR3 extends over 14 amino acids. CDR1 and CDR2 from the germline V gene are MDHEN and SYDVKM. Deletions cut 5 bases from V and 4 bases from J, with 13 bases between. The CDR3 is CASSSSKGADTQYF. The CDR3 DNA reads TGTGCCAGCAGTAGTAGTAAGGGGGCAGATACGCAGTATTTT.

This clone came up once. The gene calls are TRBV6-5 and TRBJ1-3; tentatively, D is TRBD1 (6 bases). The CDR3 has 15 amino acids. The ends were cut back, 3 bases at V and 0 bases at J, with 9 bases in the middle. CDR1 is MNHEY, CDR2 SVGAGI, per germline. As DNA, the CDR3 is TGTGCCAGCAGTTATGACAGGTTCTCTGGAAACACCATATATTTT. Translated, it gives CASSYDRFSGNTIYF.

V gene TRBV4-2 combines with J gene TRBJ2-1; D gene unclear. The CDR3 spans 20 residues. Between the trimmed V and J ends, which lost 0 bases and 6 bases, there was a span of 27 bases. Germline lookup yields CDR1 LGHNA and CDR2 YNFKEQ. CDR3 sequence: CASSQENEWAGSGARNEQFF. In nucleotides, the CDR3 is TGTGCCAGCAGCCAAGAGAATGAATGGGCCGGTTCTGGCGCGCGCAATGAGCAGTTCTTC.

This clone was counted a single time. The rearrangement joins TRBV7-6 to TRBJ2-1, with TRBD2 identical over 11 bases. Germline lookup yields CDR1 SGHVS and CDR2 FNYEAQ. This CDR3 has 15 residues. The J segment lost 9 bases and the V segment lost 5 bases, leaving 9 bases of the junction unmatched. DNA for the CDR3: TGTGCCAGCAGCCCCCGACTAGCGGGGTCAAGTGAGCAGTTCTTC. Translating it yields CASSPRLAGSSEQFF.

The V gene is TRBV4-2, the J gene TRBJ2-5; possible D gene TRBD2, 7 bases. This CDR3 spans 18 amino acids. Trimming took off 0 bases at V and 5 bases at J, with 22 bases between the two ends. Germline V lookup: CDR1 LGHNA, CDR2 YNFKEQ. The CDR3 coding sequence is TGTGCCAGCAGCCAAGATCTACCTGGACTAGGGGGATTGGAGACCCAGTACTTC. Its translation: CASSQDLPGLGGLETQYF.

The chain couples TRBV4-2 to TRBJ2-1, with 9 bases fitting TRBD2. The germline CDR1 and CDR2 sequences are LGHNA and YNFKEQ. The CDR3 extends over 13 amino acids. V lost 9 bases, J lost 5 bases, and 5 bases stayed unmatched. CDR3 DNA sequence: TGTGCCAGTCAACTAGCGGGCAACAATGAGCAGTTCTTC. This translates into CASQLAGNNEQFF.

The CDR3 reads CASRISGNLRGYTF. DNA of the CDR3: TGTGCCAGCAGAATCTCCGGGAACCTCAGGGGCTACACCTTC. This sequence joins TRBV28 and TRBJ1-2, with unresolved D. The length of the CDR3 is 14 residues. From germline, CDR1 is MDHEN and CDR2 SYDVKM. V was cut by 6 bases and J by 8 bases, with 19 bases left in between.

In this sample, this clone turned up once. The V gene is TRBV5-6, the J gene TRBJ1-1; the match to TRBD1 covers 7 bases. This CDR3 comprises 14 residues. V was pared by 4 bases and J by 5 bases, with 8 bases of the junction left unmatched. Looked up from germline, CDR1 is SGHDT and CDR2 is YYEEEE. CDR3 residues: CASSPLEGATEAFF. CDR3 bases: TGTGCCAGCAGCCCCCTAGAGGGGGCGACTGAAGCTTTCTTT.